This T cell receptor beta chain emerged from a study of PD-1 blockade in classical Hodgkin lymphoma. The time point here: newly diagnosed, previously untreated cHL patient sample. Profiled with immunoSEQ multiplex PCR; TCRdb holds only in-frame clones, not every one. Among about 15,000 clones listed, 75% to 95% were seen once. The CDR3 contains 14 residues. The germline V and J ends were trimmed by 4 bases and 3 bases, with 12 bases remaining between them. Germline CDR1 GTSNPN, CDR2 SVGIG (reference sequence). The sequence was collected from a human donor with classical Hodgkin lymphoma. This chain connects TRBV30 to TRBJ2-2; D unclear. Sequenced: peripheral blood mononuclear cells (PBMCs). CDR3 coding DNA: TGTGCCTGGACTGTGACACCCTACACCGGGGAGCTGTTTTTT. It is translated as CAWTVTPYTGELFF.